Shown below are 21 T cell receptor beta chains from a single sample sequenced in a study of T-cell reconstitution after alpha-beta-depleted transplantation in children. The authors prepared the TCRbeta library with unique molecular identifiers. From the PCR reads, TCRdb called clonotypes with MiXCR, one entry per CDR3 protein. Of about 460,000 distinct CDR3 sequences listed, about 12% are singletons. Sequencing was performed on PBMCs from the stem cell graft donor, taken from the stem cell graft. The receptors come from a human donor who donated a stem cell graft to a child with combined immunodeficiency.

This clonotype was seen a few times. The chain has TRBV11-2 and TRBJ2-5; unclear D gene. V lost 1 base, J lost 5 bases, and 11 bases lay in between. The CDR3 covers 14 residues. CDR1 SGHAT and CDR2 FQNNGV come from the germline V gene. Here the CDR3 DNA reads TGTGCCAGCAGCTTAGCTGGGGTCCGTGAGACCCAGTACTTC. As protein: CASSLAGVRETQYF.

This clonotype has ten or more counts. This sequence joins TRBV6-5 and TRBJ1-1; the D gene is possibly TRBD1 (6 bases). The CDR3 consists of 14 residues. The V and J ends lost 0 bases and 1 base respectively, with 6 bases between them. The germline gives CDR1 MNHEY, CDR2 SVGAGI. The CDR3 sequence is CASSYSGGNTEAFF. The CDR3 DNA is TGTGCCAGCAGTTACTCAGGGGGGAACACTGAAGCTTTCTTT.

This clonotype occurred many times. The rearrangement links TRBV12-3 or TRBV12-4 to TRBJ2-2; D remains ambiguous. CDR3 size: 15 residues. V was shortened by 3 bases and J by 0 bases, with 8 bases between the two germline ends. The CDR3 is CASSLLGPNTGELFF. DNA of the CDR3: TGTGCCAGCAGTTTGCTAGGCCCGAACACCGGGGAGCTGTTTTTT.

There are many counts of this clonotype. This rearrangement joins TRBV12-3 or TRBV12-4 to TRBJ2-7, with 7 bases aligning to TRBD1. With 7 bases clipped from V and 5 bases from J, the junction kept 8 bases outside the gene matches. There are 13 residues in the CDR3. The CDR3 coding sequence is TGTGCCAGCACCTCTAGGGGGCGGAACGAGCAGTACTTC. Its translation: CASTSRGRNEQYF.

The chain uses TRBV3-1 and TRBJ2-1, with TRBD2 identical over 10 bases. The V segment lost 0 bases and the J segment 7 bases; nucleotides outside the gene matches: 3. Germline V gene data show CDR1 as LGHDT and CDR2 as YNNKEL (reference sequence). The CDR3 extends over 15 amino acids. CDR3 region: CASSQDPSGRNEQFF. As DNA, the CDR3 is TGTGCCAGCAGCCAAGACCCTAGCGGGAGAAATGAGCAGTTCTTC.

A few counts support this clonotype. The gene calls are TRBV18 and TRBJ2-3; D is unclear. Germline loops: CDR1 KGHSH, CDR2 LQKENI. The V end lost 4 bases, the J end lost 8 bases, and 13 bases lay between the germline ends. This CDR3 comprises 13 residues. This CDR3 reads CASSRTVPGTQYF. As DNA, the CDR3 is TGTGCCAGCTCACGCACGGTCCCTGGTACGCAGTATTTT.

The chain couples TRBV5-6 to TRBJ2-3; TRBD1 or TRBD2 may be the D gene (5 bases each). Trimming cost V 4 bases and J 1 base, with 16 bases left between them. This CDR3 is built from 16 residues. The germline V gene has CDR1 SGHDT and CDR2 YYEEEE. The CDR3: CASSRAGVGGTDTQYF. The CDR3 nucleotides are TGTGCCAGCAGCCGTGCGGGTGTAGGGGGCACAGATACGCAGTATTTT.

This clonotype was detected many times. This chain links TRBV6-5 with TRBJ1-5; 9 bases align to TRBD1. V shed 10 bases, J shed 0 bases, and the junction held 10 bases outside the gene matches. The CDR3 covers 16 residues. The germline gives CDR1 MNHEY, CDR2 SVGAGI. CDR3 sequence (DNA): TGTGCCACCAGACAGGGGGGTTCGGTTAGCAATCAGCCCCAGCATTTT. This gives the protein CATRQGGSVSNQPQHF.

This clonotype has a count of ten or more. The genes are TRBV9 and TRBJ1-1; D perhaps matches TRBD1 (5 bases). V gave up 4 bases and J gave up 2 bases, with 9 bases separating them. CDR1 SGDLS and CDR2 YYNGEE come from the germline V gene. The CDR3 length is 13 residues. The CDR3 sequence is CASSRDGNTEAFF. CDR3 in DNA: TGTGCCAGCAGCCGGGACGGCAACACTGAAGCTTTCTTT.

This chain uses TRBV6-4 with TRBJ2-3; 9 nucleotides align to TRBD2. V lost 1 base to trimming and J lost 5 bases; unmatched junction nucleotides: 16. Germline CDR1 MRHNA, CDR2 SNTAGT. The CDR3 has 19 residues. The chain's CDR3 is CASSDFYTGGRALVDTQYF. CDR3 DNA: TGTGCCAGCAGTGACTTTTATACCGGCGGGAGGGCCCTCGTAGATACGCAGTATTTT.

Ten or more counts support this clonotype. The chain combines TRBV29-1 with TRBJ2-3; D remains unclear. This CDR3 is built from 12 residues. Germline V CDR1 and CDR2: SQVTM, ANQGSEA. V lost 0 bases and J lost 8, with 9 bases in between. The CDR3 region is CSVEDRTTTQYF. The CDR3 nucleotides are TGCAGCGTTGAAGATCGGACGACTACGCAGTATTTT.

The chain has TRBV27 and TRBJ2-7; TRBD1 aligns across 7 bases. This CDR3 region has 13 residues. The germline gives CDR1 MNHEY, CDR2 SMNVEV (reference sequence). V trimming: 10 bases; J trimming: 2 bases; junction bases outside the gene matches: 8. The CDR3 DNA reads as TGTGCCACCGTTGGGGGACAGACCTACGAGCAGTACTTC. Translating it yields CATVGGQTYEQYF.

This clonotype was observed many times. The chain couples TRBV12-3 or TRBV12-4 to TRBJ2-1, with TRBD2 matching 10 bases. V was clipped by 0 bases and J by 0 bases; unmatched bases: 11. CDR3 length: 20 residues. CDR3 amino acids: CASSLARRTSGTHSYNEQFF. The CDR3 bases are TGTGCCAGCAGTTTAGCGCGGAGGACTAGCGGTACCCACTCCTACAATGAGCAGTTCTTC.

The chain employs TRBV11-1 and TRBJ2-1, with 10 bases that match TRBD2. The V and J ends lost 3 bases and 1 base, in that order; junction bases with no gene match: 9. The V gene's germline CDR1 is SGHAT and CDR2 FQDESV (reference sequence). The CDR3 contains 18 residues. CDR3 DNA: TGTGCCAGCAGCTTTCTGCTAGCGGGAGTACGGTCCTACAATGAGCAGTTCTTC. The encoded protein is CASSFLLAGVRSYNEQFF.

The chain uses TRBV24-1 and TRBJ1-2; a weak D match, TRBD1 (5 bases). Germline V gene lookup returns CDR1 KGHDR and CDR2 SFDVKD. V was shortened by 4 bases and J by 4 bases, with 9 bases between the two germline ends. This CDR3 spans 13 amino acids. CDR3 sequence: CATSEGALYGYTF. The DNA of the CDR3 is TGTGCCACCAGTGAAGGGGCGCTCTATGGCTACACCTTC.

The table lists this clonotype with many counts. The CDR3 spells CASSQTGTRTYNEQFF. The CDR3 nucleotides are TGTGCCAGCAGCCAAACCGGGACTAGGACCTACAATGAGCAGTTCTTC. The chain couples TRBV27 to TRBJ2-1, with 8 bases identical to TRBD2. This CDR3 is 16 amino acids long. V was clipped by 6 bases and J by 2 bases; unmatched bases: 9. Germline V gene data show CDR1 as MNHEY and CDR2 as SMNVEV (reference sequence).

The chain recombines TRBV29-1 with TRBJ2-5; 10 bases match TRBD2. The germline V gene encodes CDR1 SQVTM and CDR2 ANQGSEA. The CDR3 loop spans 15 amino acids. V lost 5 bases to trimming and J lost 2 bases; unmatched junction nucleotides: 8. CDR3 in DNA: TGCAGCGTTTTAATAGCGGGGGGCCCTCAAGAGACCCAGTACTTC. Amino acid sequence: CSVLIAGGPQETQYF.

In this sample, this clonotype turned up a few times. The DNA for the CDR3 is TGTGCCACCAGCAGAGATCTGGCTAAAGGGCCCTTAGGAAACACCATATATTTT. Translating gives CATSRDLAKGPLGNTIYF. The chain uses TRBV15 and TRBJ1-3; unclear D gene. This CDR3 has 18 amino acids. V lost 0 bases and J lost 4, with 19 bases in between. In germline, CDR1 is LNHNV, CDR2 YYDKDF (reference sequence).

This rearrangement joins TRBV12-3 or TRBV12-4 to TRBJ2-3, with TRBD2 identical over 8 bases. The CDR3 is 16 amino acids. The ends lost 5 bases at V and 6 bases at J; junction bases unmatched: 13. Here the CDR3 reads CASSPKAGARDDTQYF. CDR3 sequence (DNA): TGTGCCAGCAGTCCTAAAGCGGGAGCTCGGGACGATACGCAGTATTTT.

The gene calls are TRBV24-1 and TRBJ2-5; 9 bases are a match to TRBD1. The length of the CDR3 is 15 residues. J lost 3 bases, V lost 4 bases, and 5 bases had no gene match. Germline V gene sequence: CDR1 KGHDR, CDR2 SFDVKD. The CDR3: CATSEPGTGKETQYF. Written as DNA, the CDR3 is TGTGCCACCAGTGAACCCGGGACAGGGAAAGAGACCCAGTACTTC.

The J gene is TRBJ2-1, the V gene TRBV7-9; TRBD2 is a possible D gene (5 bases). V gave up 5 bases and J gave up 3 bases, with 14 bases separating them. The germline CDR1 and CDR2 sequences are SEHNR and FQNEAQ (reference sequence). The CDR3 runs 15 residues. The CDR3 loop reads CASSPEVPYYNEQFF. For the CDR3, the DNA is TGTGCCAGCAGCCCGGAGGTTCCTTACTACAATGAGCAGTTCTTC.